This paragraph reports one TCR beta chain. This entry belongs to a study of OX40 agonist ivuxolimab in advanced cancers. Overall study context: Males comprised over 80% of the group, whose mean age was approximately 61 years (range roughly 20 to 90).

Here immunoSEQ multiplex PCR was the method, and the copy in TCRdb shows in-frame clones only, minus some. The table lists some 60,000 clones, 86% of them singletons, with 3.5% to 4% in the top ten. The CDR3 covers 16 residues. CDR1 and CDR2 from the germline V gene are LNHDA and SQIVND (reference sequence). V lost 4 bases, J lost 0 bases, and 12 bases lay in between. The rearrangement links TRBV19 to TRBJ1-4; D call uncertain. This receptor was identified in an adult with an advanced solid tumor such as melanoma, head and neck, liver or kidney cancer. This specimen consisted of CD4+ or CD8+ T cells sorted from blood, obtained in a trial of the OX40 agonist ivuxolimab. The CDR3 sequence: CASSTPTPSTNEKLFF. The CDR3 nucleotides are TGTGCCAGTAGTACCCCGACCCCCTCAACTAATGAAAAACTGTTTTTT.